These 20 T cell receptor beta chains originate from one sample sequenced in a study of spatial heterogeneity in lung cancer. Indicated time point: sample taken at primary tumor resection. Sequencing was performed on whole RNA extracted from tumor and nontumor lung tissue, or from frozen PBMC, and the material was left unsorted. Each CDR3 protein is one row after TCRdb ran MiXCR on the 5' RACE reads. Of approximately 7,000 distinct CDR3 sequences listed, roughly 4.3% are singletons. The sample here was normal lung tissue next to the tumor, taken at surgery. The receptor set was obtained from a female donor with early-stage non-small cell lung cancer.

This clonotype is labeled as medium-sized (0.01 to 0.1%). This beta chain came through as a stray read in a library set up for alpha chains, and its size says little. The chain recombines TRBV7-2 with TRBJ2-1; D perhaps matches TRBD1 (6 bases). V lost 5 bases and J lost 7, with 36 bases in between. CDR1 and CDR2 (germline): SGHTA, FQGNSA. The CDR3 sequence is 21 residues long. The CDR3 is CASSPPPRVLSARIRGNEQFF. The CDR3 nucleotides are TGTGCCAGCAGCCCACCTCCCCGTGTTCTCTCGGCGCGTATCAGGGGAAATGAGCAGTTCTTC.

This clonotype was seen repeatedly, ten times or more. With the library built for alpha chains, this beta chain is off target and its frequency is not meaningful. The chain employs TRBV7-6 and TRBJ2-2; 7 nucleotides align to TRBD1. The CDR3 has 17 residues. The V and J ends lost 2 bases and 0 bases, in that order; junction bases with no gene match: 6. In germline, CDR1 is SGHVS, CDR2 FNYEAQ. The CDR3 loop reads CASSLYSRGTNTGELFF. In DNA form, the CDR3 reads TGTGCCAGCAGCTTATACTCCAGGGGGACGAACACCGGGGAGCTGTTTTTT.

With respect to this clonotype: A read error may explain this, as a much larger clone is one base away. Within a library made for alpha chains, this beta chain is off target, and its count is uninformative. CDR3 coding DNA: TGCAGTGCCCTCTCTTATGTGGGCACCCGGGAGCTGTTTTTT. Translation: CSALSYVGTRELFF. The rearrangement uses TRBV20-1 and TRBJ2-2; D is unclear. Germline values: CDR1 DFQATT, CDR2 SNEGSKA (reference sequence). This CDR3 is 14 amino acids long.

This clonotype appeared many times. The library was built for alpha chains, so this beta chain is an off-target read and its size means little. The chain uses TRBV20-1 and TRBJ1-1; TRBD1 agrees at 7 bases. Trimming removed 5 bases from V and 6 bases from J; junction bases left unmatched: 12. The CDR3 runs to 14 residues. Per the germline V gene, CDR1 is DFQATT and CDR2 is SNEGSKA (reference sequence). The CDR3 region is CSALTGEGDSEAFF. Written as DNA, the CDR3 is TGCAGTGCTTTAACAGGGGAGGGAGATTCTGAAGCTTTCTTT.

By frequency in the sample, this clonotype is medium-sized. Since the library was made to target alpha chains, this beta chain is a stray read and its abundance is not meaningful. The V gene is TRBV5-8, the J gene TRBJ1-2; no firm D call. In germline, CDR1 is SGHTS, CDR2 YDEGEE. The CDR3 extends over 15 amino acids. With 0 bases removed from V and 0 bases from J, the gap between germline ends came to 9 bases. CDR3 sequence: CASSLDGRTNYGYTF. The CDR3 DNA reads TGTGCCAGCAGCTTGGATGGGAGAACTAACTATGGCTACACCTTC.

The table lists this clonotype with many counts. Within a library made for alpha chains, this beta chain is off target, and its count is uninformative. The chain uses TRBV28 and TRBJ2-7; 10 bases align to TRBD2. Germline V gene sequence: CDR1 MDHEN, CDR2 SYDVKM. This CDR3 has 13 amino acids. Trimming took 9 bases from V and 5 from J; bases not matched to a gene: 7. In nucleotides, the CDR3 is TGTGCCAGTACTAGCGGGGACAATGACGAGCAGTACTTC. Translating it yields CASTSGDNDEQYF. Full variable domain (missing parts from reference TRBV28 and TRBJ2-7): DVKVTQSSRYLVKRTGEKVFLECVQDMDHENMFWYRQDPGLGLRLIYFSYDVKMKEKGDIPEGYSVSREKKERFSLILESASTNQTSMYLCASTSGDNDEQYFGPGTRLTVT.

This clonotype was observed at least ten times. The library was prepared for alpha chains; this beta chain is a stray read, so its frequency means little. The chain has TRBV27 and TRBJ1-6; TRBD1 matches 8 bases. Germline V gives CDR1 MNHEY, CDR2 SMNVEV (reference sequence). The CDR3 length is 15 residues. V lost 7 bases and J lost 7; bases outside the gene matches: 9. The DNA of the CDR3 is TGTGCCAGCAACCCAACCACAGGGGGGAATTCACCCCTCCACTTT. Its protein is CASNPTTGGNSPLHF.

This clonotype was detected ten times or more. This beta chain appears as a stray read in a library generated for alpha chains; its size is not informative. V usage is TRBV28 and J usage is TRBJ2-1; TRBD2 might be the D (5 bases). This CDR3 contains 13 residues. CDR1 is MDHEN and CDR2 is SYDVKM in the germline V gene. Trimming removed 5 bases at V and 6 bases at J, with 11 bases between. CDR3 DNA: TGTGCCAGCAGTACCGGACTGACCAATGAGCAGTTCTTC. It encodes CASSTGLTNEQFF.

This clonotype has ten or more counts. For a library built for alpha chains, this beta chain is a stray read; little rests on its size. This chain connects TRBV7-2 to TRBJ2-2, with D possibly TRBD2 on 6 matching bases. CDR1 is SGHTA, CDR2 FQGNSA, per germline. V lost 6 bases and J lost 0, with 17 bases in between. The CDR3 length is 17 residues. The CDR3 here is CASSPGPRGANTGELFF. CDR3 nucleotide sequence: TGTGCCAGCAGTCCCGGGCCTCGCGGGGCGAACACCGGGGAGCTGTTTTTT.

This clonotype was observed many times. For a library built for alpha chains, this beta chain is a stray read; little rests on its size. V and J are TRBV2 and TRBJ2-3; D is undetermined. With 7 bases removed from V and 2 bases from J, the gap between germline ends came to 4 bases. Germline V gene lookup returns CDR1 SNHLY and CDR2 FYNNEI. CDR3 size: 11 residues. The CDR3 is CASTYTDTQYF. The CDR3 nucleotides are TGTGCCAGCACCTACACAGATACGCAGTATTTT. The full variable domain, with the rest looked up from reference TRBV2 and TRBJ2-3, is EPEVTQTPSHQVTQMGQEVILRCVPISNHLYFYWYRQILGQKVEFLVSFYNNEISEKSEIFDDQFSVERPDGSNFTLKIRSTKLEDSAMYFCASTYTDTQYFGPGTRLTVL.

This clonotype was observed many times. This beta chain was picked up by a library intended for alpha chains and is off target, so its count carries little meaning. J is TRBJ2-5 and V is TRBV5-1, with D possibly being TRBD1 or TRBD2 (6 bases each). This CDR3 spans 16 amino acids. V shed 1 base and J shed 5 bases, with 18 bases lying between them. In germline, CDR1 is SGHRS, CDR2 YFSETQ. CDR3 nucleotide sequence: TGCGCCAGCAGCTTGCTCGGTTCGGGGGCTCGGGAGACCCAGTACTTC. This translates into CASSLLGSGARETQYF.

This clonotype was recorded at least ten times. A library made for alpha chains picked up this beta chain off target, so its size means little. The rearrangement joins TRBV12-3 or TRBV12-4 to TRBJ1-4; D uncertain. The CDR3 consists of 13 residues. V lost 6 bases, J lost 4 bases, and 9 bases lay in between. DNA for the CDR3: TGTGCCAGCAGAAGGACGGTTAATGAAAAACTGTTTTTT. Amino acid sequence: CASRRTVNEKLFF.

This clonotype was detected ten times or more. The library was built for alpha chains, so this beta chain is an off-target read and its size means little. The chain couples TRBV30 to TRBJ1-1; 9 nucleotides align to TRBD1. V dropped 0 bases and J dropped 5; count of bases not matched to a gene: 13. This CDR3 has 17 residues. Germline CDR1 GTSNPN, CDR2 SVGIG (reference sequence). CDR3 DNA sequence: TGTGCCTGGAGTGTATTTTCGGGGGGACAGGGTTATACTGAAGCTTTCTTT. It translates to CAWSVFSGGQGYTEAFF.

Many counts were recorded for this clonotype. A library prepared for alpha chains yielded this beta chain as an off-target read; its size is of little meaning. The chain has TRBV18 and TRBJ2-3; D is perhaps TRBD2 (5 bases). Germline loops: CDR1 KGHSH, CDR2 LQKENI. The CDR3 is 15 residues long. V was trimmed by 1 base and J by 5 bases, leaving 13 bases between them. This CDR3 is CASSPRASLGDTQYF. Written as DNA, the CDR3 is TGTGCCAGCTCACCACGGGCTAGCTTAGGAGATACGCAGTATTTT.

This clonotype was seen at least ten times. Because this beta chain is a stray read in a library intended to capture alpha chains, its abundance should not be given much weight. V and J are TRBV30 and TRBJ1-1; 8 positions agree with TRBD1. The CDR3 runs 15 residues. Trimming cost V 6 bases and J 6 bases; bases outside gene matches: 15. The V gene's germline CDR1 is GTSNPN and CDR2 SVGIG (reference sequence). The chain's CDR3 is CACLRGLSLAAEAFF. The CDR3 DNA is TGTGCCTGCCTCAGGGGGCTGTCTCTCGCCGCTGAAGCTTTCTTT.

The sample holds many counts of this clonotype. This beta chain came through as a stray read in a library set up for alpha chains, and its size says little. The chain recombines TRBV29-1 with TRBJ1-1, with 9 bases lining up with TRBD1. The CDR3 consists of 15 residues. Trimming took 4 bases from V and 5 from J; bases not matched to a gene: 11. CDR1 SQVTM and CDR2 ANQGSEA come from the germline V gene. The CDR3 DNA reads as TGCAGCGTTGGGGGCTCACAGGGGGCGATGACTGAAGCTTTCTTT. Its protein is CSVGGSQGAMTEAFF. The complete variable domain, with remaining parts taken from reference TRBV29-1 and TRBJ1-1, reads SAVISQKPSRDICQRGTSLTIQCQVDSQVTMMFWYRQQPGQSLTLIATANQGSEATYESGFVIDKFPISRPNLTFSTLTVSNMSPEDSSIYLCSVGGSQGAMTEAFFGQGTRLTVV.

This clonotype was counted ten times or more. With the library built for alpha chains, this beta chain is off target and its frequency is not meaningful. This chain joins TRBV19 and TRBJ2-3; 8 bases agree with TRBD2. Looked up from germline, CDR1 is LNHDA and CDR2 is SQIVND (reference sequence). There are 15 residues in the CDR3. V shed 4 bases, J shed 1 base, and the junction held 4 bases outside the gene matches. The CDR3 DNA sequence: TGTGCCAGTAGTAGGTTGACTAGCGGCACAGATACGCAGTATTTT. Translated, it gives CASSRLTSGTDTQYF. The whole variable domain, remainder taken from reference TRBV19 and TRBJ2-3, is DGGITQSPKYLFRKEGQNVTLSCEQNLNHDAMYWYRQDPGQGLRLIYYSQIVNDFQKGDIAEGYSVSREKKESFPLTVTSAQKNPTAFYLCASSRLTSGTDTQYFGPGTRLTVL.

Many counts were recorded for this clonotype. This beta chain was picked up by a library intended for alpha chains and is off target, so its count carries little meaning. The genes are TRBV11-3 and TRBJ2-2; D perhaps matches TRBD2 (5 bases). Germline V gene lookup returns CDR1 SGHNT and CDR2 YENEEA. The V and J ends lost 5 bases and 4 bases respectively, with 14 bases between them. This CDR3 region has 15 residues. The DNA for the CDR3 is TGTGCCAGCAGCCGGAGCGCGGGTGGCACCGGGGAGCTGTTTTTT. It specifies CASSRSAGGTGELFF.

This clonotype has at least ten counts. This beta chain is an unintended read in a library built for alpha chains; its size means little. The chain combines TRBV10-3 with TRBJ2-1; possibly TRBD1 for D (6 bases). Germline lookup yields CDR1 ENHRY and CDR2 SYGVKD. The CDR3 is 15 residues long. V was trimmed by 6 bases and J by 3 bases, leaving 15 bases between them. The CDR3 loop reads CAIRTTGTGYNEQFF. The CDR3 DNA sequence: TGTGCCATCAGGACTACAGGGACGGGCTACAATGAGCAGTTCTTC.

This clonotype was seen ten or more times. This beta chain appears as a stray read in a library generated for alpha chains; its size is not informative. The chain has TRBV6-5 and TRBJ2-2; 9 positions match TRBD1. The CDR3 contains 16 residues. Germline loops: CDR1 MNHEY, CDR2 SVGAGI. J gave up 5 bases and V 4 bases, and 8 bases lay outside the gene matches. CDR3 sequence: CASSLLDRGSTGELFF. Written as DNA, the CDR3 is TGTGCCAGCAGTTTGCTGGACAGGGGTAGTACCGGGGAGCTGTTTTTT.